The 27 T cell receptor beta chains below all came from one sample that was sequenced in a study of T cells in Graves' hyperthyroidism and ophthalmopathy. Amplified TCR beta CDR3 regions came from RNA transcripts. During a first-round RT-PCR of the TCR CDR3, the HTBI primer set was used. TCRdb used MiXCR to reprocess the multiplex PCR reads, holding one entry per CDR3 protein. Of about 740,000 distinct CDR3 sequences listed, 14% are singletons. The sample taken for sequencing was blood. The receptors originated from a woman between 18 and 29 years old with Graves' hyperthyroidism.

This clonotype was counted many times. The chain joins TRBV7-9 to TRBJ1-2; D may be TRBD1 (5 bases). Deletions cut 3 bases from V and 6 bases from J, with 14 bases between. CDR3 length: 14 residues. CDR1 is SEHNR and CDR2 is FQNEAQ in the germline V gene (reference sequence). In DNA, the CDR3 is TGTGCCAGCAGCTTCGAGGTCAGGGTGAATGGCTACACCTTC. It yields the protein CASSFEVRVNGYTF.

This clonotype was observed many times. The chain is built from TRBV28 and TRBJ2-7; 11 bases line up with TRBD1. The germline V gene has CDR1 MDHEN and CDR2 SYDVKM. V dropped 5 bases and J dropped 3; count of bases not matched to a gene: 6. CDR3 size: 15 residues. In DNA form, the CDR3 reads TGTGCCAGCAGTCCGCGGACAGGGGGCTTCTACGAGCAGTACTTC. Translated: CASSPRTGGFYEQYF.

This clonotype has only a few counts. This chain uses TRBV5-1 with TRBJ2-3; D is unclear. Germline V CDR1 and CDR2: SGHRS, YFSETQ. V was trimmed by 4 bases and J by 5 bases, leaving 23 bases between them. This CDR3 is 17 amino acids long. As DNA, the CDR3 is TGCGCCAGCAGCAACTCATGGGTGGTGAACTTGGGAGATACGCAGTATTTT. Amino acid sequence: CASSNSWVVNLGDTQYF.

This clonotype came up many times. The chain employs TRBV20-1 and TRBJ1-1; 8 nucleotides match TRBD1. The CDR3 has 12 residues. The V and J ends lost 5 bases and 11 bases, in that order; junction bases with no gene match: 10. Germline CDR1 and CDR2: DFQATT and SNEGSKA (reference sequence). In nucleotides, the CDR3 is TGCAGTGCTCACCTAGGACAGGGTGAGGCTTTCTTT. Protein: CSAHLGQGEAFF.

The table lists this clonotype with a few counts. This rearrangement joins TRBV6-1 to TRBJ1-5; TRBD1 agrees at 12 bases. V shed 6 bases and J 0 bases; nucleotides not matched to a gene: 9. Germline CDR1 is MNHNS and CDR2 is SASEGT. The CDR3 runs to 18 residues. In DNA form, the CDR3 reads TGTGCCAGCAGCAAAACCGGGACAGGGGGCAGTAGCAATCAGCCCCAGCATTTT. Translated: CASSKTGTGGSSNQPQHF.

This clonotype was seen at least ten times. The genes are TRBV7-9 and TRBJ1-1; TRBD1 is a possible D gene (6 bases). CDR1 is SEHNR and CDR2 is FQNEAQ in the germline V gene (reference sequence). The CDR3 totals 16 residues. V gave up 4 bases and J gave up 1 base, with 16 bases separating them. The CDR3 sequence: CASSWTFTGANTEAFF. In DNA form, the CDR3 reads TGTGCCAGCAGCTGGACCTTTACGGGGGCGAACACTGAAGCTTTCTTT.

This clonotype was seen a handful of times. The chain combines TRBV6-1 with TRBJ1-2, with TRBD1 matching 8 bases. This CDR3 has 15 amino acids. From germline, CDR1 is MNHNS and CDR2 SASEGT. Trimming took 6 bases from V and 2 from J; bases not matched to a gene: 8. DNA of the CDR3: TGTGCCAGCAGGAACAAACGACAGGGGAACTATGGCTACACCTTC. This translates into CASRNKRQGNYGYTF.

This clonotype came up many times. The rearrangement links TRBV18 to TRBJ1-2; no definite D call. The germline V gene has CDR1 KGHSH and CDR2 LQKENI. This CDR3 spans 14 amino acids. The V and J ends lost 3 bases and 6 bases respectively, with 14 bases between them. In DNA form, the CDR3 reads TGTGCCAGCTCACCCAAGGCTCCTCCCCATGGCTACACCTTC. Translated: CASSPKAPPHGYTF.

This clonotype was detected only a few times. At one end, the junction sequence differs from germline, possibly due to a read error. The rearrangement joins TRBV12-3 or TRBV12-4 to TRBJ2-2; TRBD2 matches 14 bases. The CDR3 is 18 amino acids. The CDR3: CASSPRTSGRFYTGEPFF. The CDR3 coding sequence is TGTGCCAGCAGTCCTCGGACTAGCGGGAGGTTTTACACCGGGGAGCCGTTTTTT.

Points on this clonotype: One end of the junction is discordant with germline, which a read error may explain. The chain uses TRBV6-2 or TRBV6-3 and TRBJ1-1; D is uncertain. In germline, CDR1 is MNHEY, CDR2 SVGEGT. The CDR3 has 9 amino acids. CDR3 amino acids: CASSSETFF. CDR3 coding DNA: TGTGCCAGCAGTTCTGAAACTTTCTTT.

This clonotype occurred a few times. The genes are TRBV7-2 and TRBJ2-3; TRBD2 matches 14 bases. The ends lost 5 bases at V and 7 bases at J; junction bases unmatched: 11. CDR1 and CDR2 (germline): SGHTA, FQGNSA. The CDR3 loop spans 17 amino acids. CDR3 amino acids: CASSERLAGGSKNTQYF. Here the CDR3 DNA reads TGTGCCAGCAGCGAGAGACTAGCGGGAGGGAGTAAGAATACGCAGTATTTT.

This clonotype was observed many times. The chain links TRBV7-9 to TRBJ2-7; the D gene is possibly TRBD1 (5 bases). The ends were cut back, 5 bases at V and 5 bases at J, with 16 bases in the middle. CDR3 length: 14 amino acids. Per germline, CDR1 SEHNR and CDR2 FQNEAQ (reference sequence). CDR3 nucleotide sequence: TGTGCCAGCAGCCCCCCGACAGTTAGAGACGAGCAGTACTTC. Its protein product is CASSPPTVRDEQYF.

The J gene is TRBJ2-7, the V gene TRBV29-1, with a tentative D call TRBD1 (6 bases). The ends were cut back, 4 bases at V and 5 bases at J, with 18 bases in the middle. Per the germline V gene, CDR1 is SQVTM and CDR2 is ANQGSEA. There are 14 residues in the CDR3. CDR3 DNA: TGCAGCGTTGGGGTCGGGGACACTTCCCACGAGCAGTACTTC. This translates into CSVGVGDTSHEQYF.

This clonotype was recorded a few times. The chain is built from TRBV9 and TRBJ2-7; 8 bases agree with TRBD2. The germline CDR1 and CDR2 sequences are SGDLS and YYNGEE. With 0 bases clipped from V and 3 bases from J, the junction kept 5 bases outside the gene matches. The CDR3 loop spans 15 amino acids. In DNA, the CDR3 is TGTGCCAGCAGCGTAGGAGCCGGGAGGGTCTACGAGCAGTACTTC. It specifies CASSVGAGRVYEQYF.

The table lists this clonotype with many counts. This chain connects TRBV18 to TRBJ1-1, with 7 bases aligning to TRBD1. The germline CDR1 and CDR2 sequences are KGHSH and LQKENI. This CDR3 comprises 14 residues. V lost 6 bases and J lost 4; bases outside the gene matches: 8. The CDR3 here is CASSRQQGRTEAFF. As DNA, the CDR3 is TGTGCCAGCTCGAGACAACAGGGGCGCACTGAAGCTTTCTTT.

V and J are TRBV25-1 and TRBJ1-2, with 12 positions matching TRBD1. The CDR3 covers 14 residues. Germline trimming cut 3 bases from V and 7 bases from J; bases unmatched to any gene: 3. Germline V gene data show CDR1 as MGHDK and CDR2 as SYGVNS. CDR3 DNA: TGTGCCAGCAGTGACGGGACAGGGGGCAGTGGCTACACCTTC. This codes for CASSDGTGGSGYTF.

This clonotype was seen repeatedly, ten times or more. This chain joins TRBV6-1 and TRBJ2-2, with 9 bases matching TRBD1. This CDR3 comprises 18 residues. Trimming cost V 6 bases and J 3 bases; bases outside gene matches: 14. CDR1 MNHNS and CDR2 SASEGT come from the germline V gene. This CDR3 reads CASRGHRYGTGHTGELFF. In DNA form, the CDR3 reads TGTGCCAGCAGAGGTCATCGGTACGGGACAGGGCACACCGGGGAGCTGTTTTTT.

Here the CDR3 reads CAWSGFPLGPPEAFF. The CDR3 nucleotides read TGTGCCTGGAGTGGGTTTCCCCTCGGTCCCCCTGAAGCTTTCTTT. This sequence joins TRBV30 and TRBJ1-1; D is unresolved. Trimming took 1 base from V and 6 from J, leaving 18 bases between them. The CDR3 length is 15 residues. The germline V gene encodes CDR1 GTSNPN and CDR2 SVGIG (reference sequence).

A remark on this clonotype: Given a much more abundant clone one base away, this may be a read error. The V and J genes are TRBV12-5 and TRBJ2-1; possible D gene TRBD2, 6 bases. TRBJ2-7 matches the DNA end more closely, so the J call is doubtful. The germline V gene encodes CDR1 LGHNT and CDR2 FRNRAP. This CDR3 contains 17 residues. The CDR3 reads CASGPPGSGSSYNEQYF. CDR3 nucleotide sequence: TGTGCTAGTGGTCCCCCGGGTAGCGGAAGCTCCTACAATGAGCAGTACTTC.

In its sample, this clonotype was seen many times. CDR3 sequence: CASSPRVGAKNIQYF. CDR3 in DNA: TGTGCCAGCAGTCCGCGGGTGGGAGCCAAAAACATTCAGTACTTC. The chain recombines TRBV27 with TRBJ2-4; a weak D match, TRBD2 (5 bases). Trimming stripped 5 bases from V and 0 bases from J, with 11 bases between. This CDR3 contains 15 residues. CDR1 and CDR2 from the germline V gene are MNHEY and SMNVEV (reference sequence).

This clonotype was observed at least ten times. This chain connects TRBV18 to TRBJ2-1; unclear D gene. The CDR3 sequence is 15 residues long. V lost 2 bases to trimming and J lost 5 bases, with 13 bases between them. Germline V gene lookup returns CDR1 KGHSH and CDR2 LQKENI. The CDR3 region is CASSPIREVNNEQFF. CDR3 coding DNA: TGTGCCAGCTCACCAATTCGTGAGGTTAACAATGAGCAGTTCTTC.

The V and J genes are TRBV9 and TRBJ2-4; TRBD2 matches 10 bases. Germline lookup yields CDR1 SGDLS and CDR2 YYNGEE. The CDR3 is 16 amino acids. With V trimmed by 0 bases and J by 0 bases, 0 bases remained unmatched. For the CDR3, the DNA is TGTGCCAGCAGCGTAGGGACTAGCGGAGCCAAAAACATTCAGTACTTC. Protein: CASSVGTSGAKNIQYF.

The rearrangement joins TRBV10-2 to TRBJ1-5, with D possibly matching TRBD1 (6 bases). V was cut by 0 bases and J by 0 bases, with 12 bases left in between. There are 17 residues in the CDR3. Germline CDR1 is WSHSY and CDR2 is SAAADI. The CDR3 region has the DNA TGCGCCAGCAGTGAGTCTTGGGGGGCCTATAGCAATCAGCCCCAGCATTTT. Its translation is CASSESWGAYSNQPQHF.

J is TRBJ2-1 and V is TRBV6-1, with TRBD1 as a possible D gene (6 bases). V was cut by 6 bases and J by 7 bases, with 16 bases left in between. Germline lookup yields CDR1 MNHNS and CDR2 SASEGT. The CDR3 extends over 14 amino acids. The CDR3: CASRNYREKNEQFF. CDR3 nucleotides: TGTGCCAGCAGGAACTACAGGGAAAAAAATGAGCAGTTCTTC.

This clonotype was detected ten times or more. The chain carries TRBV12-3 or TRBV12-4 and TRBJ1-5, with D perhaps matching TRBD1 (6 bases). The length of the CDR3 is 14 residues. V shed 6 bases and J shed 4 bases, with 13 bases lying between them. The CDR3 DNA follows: TGTGCCAGCAGCCCTACAGGGAAAAATCAGCCCCAGCATTTT. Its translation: CASSPTGKNQPQHF.

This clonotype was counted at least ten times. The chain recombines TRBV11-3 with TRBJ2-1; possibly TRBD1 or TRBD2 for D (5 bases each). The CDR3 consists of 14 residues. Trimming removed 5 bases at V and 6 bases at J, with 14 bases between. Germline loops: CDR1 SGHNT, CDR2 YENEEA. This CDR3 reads CASSRGRAGNEQFF. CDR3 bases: TGTGCCAGCAGCCGGGGACGGGCGGGCAATGAGCAGTTCTTC. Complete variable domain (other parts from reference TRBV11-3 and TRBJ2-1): EAGVVQSPRYKIIEKKQPVAFWCNPISGHNTLYWYLQNLGQGPELLIRYENEEAVDDSQLPKDRFSAERLKGVDSTLKIQPAELGDSAVYLCASSRGRAGNEQFFGPGTRLTVL.

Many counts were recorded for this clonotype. The CDR3 bases are TGTGCCAGCAGCTCACCCTATGGCTACACCTTC. It codes for CASSSPYGYTF. V is TRBV7-9 and J is TRBJ1-2; D gene ambiguous. Germline V gives CDR1 SEHNR, CDR2 FQNEAQ (reference sequence). V was pared by 4 bases and J by 4 bases, with 4 bases between. This CDR3 spans 11 amino acids.